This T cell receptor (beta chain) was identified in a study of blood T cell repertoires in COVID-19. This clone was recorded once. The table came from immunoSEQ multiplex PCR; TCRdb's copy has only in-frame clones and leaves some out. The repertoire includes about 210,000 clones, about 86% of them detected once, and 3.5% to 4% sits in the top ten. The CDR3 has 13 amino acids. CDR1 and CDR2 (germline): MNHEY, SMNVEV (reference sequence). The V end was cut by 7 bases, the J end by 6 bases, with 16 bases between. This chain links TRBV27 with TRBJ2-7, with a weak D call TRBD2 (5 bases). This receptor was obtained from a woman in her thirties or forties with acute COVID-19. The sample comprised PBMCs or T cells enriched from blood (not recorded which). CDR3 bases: TGTGCCAGCAAGGGAACGGACCGGGGCGAGCAGTACTTC. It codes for CASKGTDRGEQYF.